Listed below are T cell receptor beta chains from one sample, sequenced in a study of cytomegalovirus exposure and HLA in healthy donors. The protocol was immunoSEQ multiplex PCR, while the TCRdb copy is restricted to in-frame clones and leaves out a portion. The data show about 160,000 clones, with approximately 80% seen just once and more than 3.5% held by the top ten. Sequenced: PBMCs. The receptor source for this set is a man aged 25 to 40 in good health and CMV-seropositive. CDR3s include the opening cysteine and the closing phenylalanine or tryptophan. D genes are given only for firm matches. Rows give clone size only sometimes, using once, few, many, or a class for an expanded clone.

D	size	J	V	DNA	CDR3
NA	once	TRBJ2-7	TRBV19	TGTGCCAGTAGGACAGGAGATAACTACGAGCAGTACTTC	CASRTGDNYEQYF
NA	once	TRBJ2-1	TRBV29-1	TGCAGCGTTGACCGGGGATACAATGAGCAGTTCTTC	CSVDRGYNEQFF
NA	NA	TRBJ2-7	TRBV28	TGTGCCAGCAGTTCAGGGCAGAGCTCCTACGAGCAGTACTTC	CASSSGQSSYEQYF
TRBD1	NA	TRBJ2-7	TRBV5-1	TGCGCCAGCAGCTTGGTACAGGGGGGACCCGAGCAGTACTTC	CASSLVQGGPEQYF
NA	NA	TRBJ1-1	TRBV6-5	TGTGCCAGCAGTTATGACCGATCCAGGATGAACACTGAAGCTTTCTTT	CASSYDRSRMNTEAFF
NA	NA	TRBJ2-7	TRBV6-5	TGTGCCAGCACCAACCCCGCAGGCTACGAGCAGTACTTC	CASTNPAGYEQYF
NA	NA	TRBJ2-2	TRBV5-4	TGTGCCAGCAGCTTGGGACTTAACACCGGGGAGCTGTTTTTT	CASSLGLNTGELFF
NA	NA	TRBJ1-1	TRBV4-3	TGCGCCAGCAGCCCCACCGCAGGGATGACTGAAGCTTTCTTT	CASSPTAGMTEAFF
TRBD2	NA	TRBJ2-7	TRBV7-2	TGTGCCAGCAGCCGGACTAGCGGGGGGCGGGGCGAGCAGTACTTC	CASSRTSGGRGEQYF
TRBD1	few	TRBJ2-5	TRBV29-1	TGCAGCGCCGCTACCGGGACAGGGACAGGTTTGAAGACCCAGTACTTC	CSAATGTGTGLKTQYF
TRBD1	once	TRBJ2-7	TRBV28	TGTGCCAGCACCGGGACAGGGGGCTTCTACGAGCAGTACTTC	CASTGTGGFYEQYF
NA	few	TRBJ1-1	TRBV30	TGTGCCTGGGACCCGAGGCGCCTTGAAGCTTTCTTT	CAWDPRRLEAFF
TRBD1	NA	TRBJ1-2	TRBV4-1	TGCGCCAGCAGCCAAGAAAGAGGGACAGGGGGAGGCTACACCTTC	CASSQERGTGGGYTF
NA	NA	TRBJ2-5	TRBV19	TGTGCCAGTAGTAAACAGGGATCCCAAGAGACCCAGTACTTC	CASSKQGSQETQYF
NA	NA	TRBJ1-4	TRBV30	TGTGCCTGGAAGCGGGACACTAAAAATGAAAAACTGTTTTTT	CAWKRDTKNEKLFF
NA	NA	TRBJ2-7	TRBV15	TGTGCCACCGGTCTGTCAGGGCCAATCTACGAGCAGTACTTC	CATGLSGPIYEQYF
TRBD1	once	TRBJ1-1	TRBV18	TGTGCCAGCAACAGACAGGGGGGTGACACTGAAGCTTTCTTT	CASNRQGGDTEAFF
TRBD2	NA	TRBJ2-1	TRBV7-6	TGTGCCAGCAGCTTAGGCACTAGCGGGGGGTACAATGAGCAGTTCTTC	CASSLGTSGGYNEQFF
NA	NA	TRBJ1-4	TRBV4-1	TGCGCCAGCAGCCAAGGGGGTAACAGGGTGGTGTTTCTTGGTGAAAAACTGTTTTTT	CASSQGGNRVVFLGEKLFF
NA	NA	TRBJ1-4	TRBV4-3	TGCGCCAGCACCGGAGCAACTAATGAAAAACTGTTTTTT	CASTGATNEKLFF
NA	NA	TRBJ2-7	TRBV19	TGTGCCAGTAGTATACAGGATTTCCACGAGCAGTACTTC	CASSIQDFHEQYF
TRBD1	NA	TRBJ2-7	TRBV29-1	TGCAGCGTTGTATACCTGCGACAGGGTCGACACGAGCAGTACTTC	CSVVYLRQGRHEQYF
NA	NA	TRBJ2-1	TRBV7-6	TGTGCCAGCAGCTTAACTCCGGGGTCGGGCAATGAGCAGTTCTTC	CASSLTPGSGNEQFF
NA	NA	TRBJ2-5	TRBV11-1	TGTGCCAGCAGCTTATACGGACAGACATTACAAGAGACCCAGTACTTC	CASSLYGQTLQETQYF
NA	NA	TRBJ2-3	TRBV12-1	TGTGCCAGCAGCTCGGGGGGTTACACAGATACGCAGTATTTT	CASSSGGYTDTQYF
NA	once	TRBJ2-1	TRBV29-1	TGCAGCGTGGCGGAGCCCAGCTCCTACAATGAGCAGTTCTTC	CSVAEPSSYNEQFF
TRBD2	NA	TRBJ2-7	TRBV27	TGTGCCAGCTCCTTAACTCCGGGGGGGGTATACGAGCAGTACTTC	CASSLTPGGVYEQYF
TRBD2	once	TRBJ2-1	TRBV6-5	TGTGCCAGCAGTAGCGGGGGGGCCGGGAGCAATGAGCAGTTCTTC	CASSSGGAGSNEQFF
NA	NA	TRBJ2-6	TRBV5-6	TGTGCCAGCAGCGGCGGACAGTTCAGCTCTGGGGCCAACGTCCTGACTTTC	CASSGGQFSSGANVLTF
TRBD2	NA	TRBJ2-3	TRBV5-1	TGCGCCAGCAGCCCTGGGGGACTAGCGGGGGTGGATACGCAGTATTTT	CASSPGGLAGVDTQYF
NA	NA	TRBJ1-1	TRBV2	TGTGCCAGCAGTGAGGGGGGGCTGGCTTTCTTT	CASSEGGLAFF
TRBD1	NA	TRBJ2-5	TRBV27	TGTGCCAGCCGGAACTGGGGACAGGGCGATGTGACCCAGTACTTC	CASRNWGQGDVTQYF
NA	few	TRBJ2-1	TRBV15	TGTGCCACCAGCAGAGGTCCAGGGGGGCCCTACAATGAGCAGTTCTTC	CATSRGPGGPYNEQFF
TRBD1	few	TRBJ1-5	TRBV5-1	TGCGCCAGCAGCCAGGGGGGAACGGGTCAGCCCCAGCATTTT	CASSQGGTGQPQHF
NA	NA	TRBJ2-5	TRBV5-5	TGTGCCAGCATATCGTATCGGGGGCGGGGGGAGACCCAGTACTTC	CASISYRGRGETQYF
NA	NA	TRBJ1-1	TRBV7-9	TGTGCCAGCAGCGGCAGGGTCGGTTCGGCTGAAGCTTTCTTT	CASSGRVGSAEAFF
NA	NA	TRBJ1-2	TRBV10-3	TGTGCCATCCCAGGGGAGGGTTCGGATGGCTACACCTTC	CAIPGEGSDGYTF
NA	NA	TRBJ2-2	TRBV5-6	TGTGCCAGCAGCTTTTTTACGACAGGGAACACCGGGGAGCTGTTTTTT	CASSFFTTGNTGELFF
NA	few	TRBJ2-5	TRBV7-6	TGTGCCAGCAGCCGAGGGAGACAAGAGACCCAGTACTTC	CASSRGRQETQYF
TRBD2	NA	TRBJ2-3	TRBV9	TGTGCCAGCAGCGTAGGGGTACTAGCGGGAATAACAGATACGCAGTATTTT	CASSVGVLAGITDTQYF
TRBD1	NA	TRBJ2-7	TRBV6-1	TGTGCCAGCAGAGCCGGGACAGTGACCTACGAGCAGTACTTC	CASRAGTVTYEQYF
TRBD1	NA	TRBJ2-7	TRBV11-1	TGTGCCAGCACCCCCGGACAGGGTGTCTACGAGCAGTACTTC	CASTPGQGVYEQYF
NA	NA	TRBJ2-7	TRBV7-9	TGTGCCAGCAGCTTGGAAGGGGACTACGAGCAGTACTTC	CASSLEGDYEQYF
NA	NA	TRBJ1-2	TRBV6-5	TGTGCCAGCAGCGATCAAGGGAGGGGCTACACCTTC	CASSDQGRGYTF
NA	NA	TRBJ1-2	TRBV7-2	TGTGCCAGCAACCAGGGGATTTCTAACTATGGCTACACCTTC	CASNQGISNYGYTF
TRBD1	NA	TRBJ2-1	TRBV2	TGTGCCAGCAGTCCAGACAGGGGGAGTTTATATGAGCAGTTCTTC	CASSPDRGSLYEQFF
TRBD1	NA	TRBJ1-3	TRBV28	TGTGCCAGCAGTTTGTGGAGCCGGGACAGTACCTCTGGAAACACCATATATTTT	CASSLWSRDSTSGNTIYF
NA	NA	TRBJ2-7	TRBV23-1	TGCGCCAGCAGTCCATCCTACGAGCAGTACTTC	CASSPSYEQYF
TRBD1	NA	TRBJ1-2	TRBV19	TGTGCCAGTACAGGGGGCGGTTCGGGCTACACCTTC	CASTGGGSGYTF
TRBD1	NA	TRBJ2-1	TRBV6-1	TGTGCCAGCAGGCAGGGGGCAGGTGATGAGCAGTTCTTC	CASRQGAGDEQFF
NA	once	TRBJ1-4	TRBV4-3	TGCGCCAGCAGCCAAGATCCGGACAGTAATAATGAAAAACTGTTTTTT	CASSQDPDSNNEKLFF
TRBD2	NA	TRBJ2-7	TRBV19	TGTGCCAGTAGTATGAGACTAGCGTTCAACGAGCAGTACTTC	CASSMRLAFNEQYF
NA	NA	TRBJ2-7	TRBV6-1	TGTGCCAGCAGTGGGGGCAGGGGCTACGAGCAGTACTTC	CASSGGRGYEQYF
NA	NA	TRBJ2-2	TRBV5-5	TGTGCCAGCAGCCAGGGGGGCGGGGAGCTGTTTTTT	CASSQGGGELFF
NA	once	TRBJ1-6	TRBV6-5	TGTGCCAGCAGTGTCGAACGGAATTCACCCCTCCACTTT	CASSVERNSPLHF
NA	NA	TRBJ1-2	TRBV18	TGTGCCAGCTCCCGGATTGGACAGTCTAACTATGGCTACACCTTC	CASSRIGQSNYGYTF
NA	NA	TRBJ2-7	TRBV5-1	TGCGCCAGCAGCTTCGGGGGATACGAGCAGTACTTC	CASSFGGYEQYF
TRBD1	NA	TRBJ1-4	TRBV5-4	TGTGCCAGCAGTCGGGACAGTGTTAATGAAAAACTGTTTTTT	CASSRDSVNEKLFF
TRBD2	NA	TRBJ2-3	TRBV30	TGTGCCTGGGGACTAGCGGGGCTCACAGATACGCAGTATTTT	CAWGLAGLTDTQYF
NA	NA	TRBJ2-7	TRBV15	TGTGCCACCAGCAGGGATAGGACAGGCGGGAACGAGCAGTACTTC	CATSRDRTGGNEQYF